A selection of T cell receptor beta chains follows, all from one sample in a study of blood T cell repertoires in COVID-19. TCRdb's copy holds only in-frame clones and misses some; the assay was immunoSEQ multiplex PCR. The sample has more than 95,000 clones, 85% seen once. Material: peripheral blood. Receptor source: an elderly woman with COVID-19, enrolled during active disease. The CDR3 runs from the conserved cysteine through the conserved F or W. A D gene is named only where the DNA matches it firmly. Some rows mark clone size as missing; the rest say once, few, many or name a class of expanded clone.

clone_size j_call v_call d_call cdr3_aa
- TRBJ2-2 TRBV2 - CASSEVRVTGELFF
once TRBJ2-3 TRBV20-1 - CSASREARTDTQYF
- TRBJ2-7 TRBV7-2 TRBD2 CASSWAGGLEQYF
- TRBJ2-1 TRBV18 - CASSPVRQNNEQFF
once TRBJ1-5 TRBV21-1 - CASSKPRGLRGNQPQHF
- TRBJ1-5 TRBV19 - CASSIEAALNQPQHF
- TRBJ2-5 TRBV28 TRBD2 CASSVTLAGGPETQYF
- TRBJ2-3 TRBV9 TRBD2 CASTETSASTDTQYF
few TRBJ1-1 TRBV7-3 TRBD1 CASSPGQKNTEAFF
once TRBJ2-2 TRBV3-1/TRBV3-2 TRBD1 CASSQGTGLNTGELFF
- TRBJ1-4 TRBV29-1 - CSVRTAATNEKLFF
- TRBJ1-5 TRBV24-1 - CATSDGGILNQPQHF
- TRBJ2-6 TRBV9 - CASSVGAGASGANVLTF
- TRBJ2-3 TRBV27 TRBD1 CASSSGTGGTDTQYF
- TRBJ2-7 TRBV6-5 - CASSPLGALGYEQYF
- TRBJ2-7 TRBV11-2 - CASSLDPLDSRAYEQYF
- TRBJ1-3 TRBV18 - CASSAQGKVENTIYF
- TRBJ2-1 TRBV6-2/TRBV6-3 - CASSRSGPNEQFF
few TRBJ1-5 TRBV28 - CASTGGSNQPQHF
- TRBJ2-1 TRBV7-9 - CASSLSRALYNEQFF
few TRBJ2-6 TRBV29-1 - CSVLVRGRSGANVLTF
- TRBJ1-2 TRBV19 - CASSVQGSRIGYTF
- TRBJ2-1 TRBV28 TRBD2 CASSSPPSLAGNEQFF
few TRBJ2-6 TRBV2 TRBD1 CASGRDRVSGANVLTF
- TRBJ1-2 TRBV5-4 TRBD1 CASSFAGGDGYTF
- TRBJ2-1 TRBV5-1 TRBD2 CASSSLAGGQEQFF
once TRBJ1-3 TRBV6-1 - CASSESGSGNTIYF
- TRBJ2-7 TRBV28 TRBD2 CASSLGTSVDEQYF
- TRBJ2-6 TRBV6-4 - CASSETGNSGANVLTF
- TRBJ2-1 TRBV7-9 TRBD2 CASSTAGGSGLQSSYNEQFF
- TRBJ2-2 TRBV6-2/TRBV6-3 TRBD1 CASSKKYTGTGKAGELFF
- TRBJ1-1 TRBV15 - CATSRATPSSTEAFF
- TRBJ1-6 TRBV2 - CASRETMDSYNSPLHF
- TRBJ2-2 TRBV7-2 TRBD2 CASSLLTSGTPGELFF
- TRBJ1-6 TRBV28 - CASSFWASPLHF
- TRBJ2-3 TRBV6-2/TRBV6-3 TRBD1 CASSGEGAYTQYF
- TRBJ1-1 TRBV28 - CASSLSTGRNTEAFF
- TRBJ2-7 TRBV7-2 TRBD2 CASSLTSSGSYEQYF
- TRBJ2-7 TRBV2 - CASSGHGQNYEQYF
- TRBJ1-5 TRBV19 TRBD1 CASTPGGGASQPQHF
- TRBJ1-1 TRBV28 TRBD1 CASRTGTGTEAFF
- TRBJ1-5 TRBV7-2 - CASSSRAHSNQPQHF
- TRBJ1-1 TRBV25-1 - CASSELTGGNTEAFF
- TRBJ1-5 TRBV18 - CASSPVGTQNNQPQHF
- TRBJ1-2 TRBV6-6 - CASTRTENYGYTF